This T cell receptor beta chain originates from a study of blood T cell repertoires in COVID-19 (dated by TCRdb to about 2020). About the study as a whole: Samples covering the acute and convalescent phases of COVID-19 were provided by collaborators in the United States, Italy and Spain. The material from the prospective study consisted of cDNA or gDNA derived from T cells, B-cell-depleted T cells, or PBMCs. Subjects who had been exposed to COVID-19, were actively infected with it, or had recovered from it provided the deeply sampled blood TCRbeta repertoires that made up the dataset. Sample metadata almost always included a de-identified subject ID, COVID-19 status, age in years and sex. A freely available public database, intended as a resource for researchers studying the immune response to SARS-CoV-2, is where the repertoires were released. HLA class I and class II types, where available, came from metadata supplied by the sample provider rather than from assay-based typing. Samples were obtained from the ongoing ImmuneRACE study (first 160 participants) and from 1,254 subjects provided by 6 global collaborators. Summary of the overall study and its limitations: How much clinical and demographic metadata was included differed by source and by participant, and the metadata was provided uncurated.

This clone was detected once. Its antigen is still unknown. Base qualities are not recorded, but no much larger clone differs from it by a single base. Participants in the prospective study were enrolled through a virtual design, were aged roughly 18 to 100 years, and lived in 24 United States geographic areas. In the prospective study, cohorts were assigned on the basis of participant-reported clinical history obtained from a screening survey and a study questionnaire. Recovered participants in ImmuneRACE Cohort 3 were defined as having two consecutive negative NP/OP PCR tests, clearance from a healthcare professional, or resolution of symptoms. In the prospective study, mobile phlebotomists collected whole blood, serum and a nasopharyngeal or oropharyngeal swab from each participant. Participants in the prospective study had the option to provide additional blood draws and questionnaires over a 2-month period. Blood samples from the prospective study were shipped frozen or at room temperature prior to DNA extraction.

The immunoSEQ Assay, a bias-controlled multiplex PCR, was used to amplify TCRbeta CDR3 regions from genomic DNA. The study's own analysis went as follows. The number of nucleated cells in each sample was estimated by amplification of reference gene primers within the assay. To quantify the absolute abundance of each unique TCRbeta CDR3 rearrangement, sequence reads were collapsed and filtered. For each sample, productive Simpson clonality was calculated as the square root of Simpson's diversity index across productive rearrangements. TCRdb re-hosts the immuneACCESS table, in-frame sequences only. Its copies lack some clones; in the studies checked, an unresolved V gene accounts for under half of them, and the cause for the rest is not known. V and J calls and clone size follow that table, whereas D and trimming were derived from the DNA. Within this sample are fewer than 150,000 clones, with around four fifths of them counted one time only. Together, the top ten hold about 20% of the sample.

Trimming costs V 1 base and J 0 bases, and their ends lie 16 bases apart. CDR1 SGHAT and CDR2 FQNNGV are derived from the germline V gene. The CDR3 has 19 amino acids, counting the end cysteine and phenylalanine. Only the CDR3 DNA stays, 57 bases, in frame from base 1. The chain joins TRBV11-2 to TRBJ2-6; a tentative D call is TRBD2 (6 bases match). This receptor was taken from a man aged 25-45 years who had recovered from COVID-19. Sequencing was done on a sample of PBMCs or T cells enriched from blood (not recorded which). The CDR3 region has the sequence CASSLGPSVTPSGANVLTF. The sequence in DNA is TGTGCCAGCAGCTTAGGCCCTAGCGTTACACCCTCTGGGGCCAACGTCCTGACTTTC.